Each of the 9 T cell receptor beta chains below was sequenced from the same sample in a study of blood T cell repertoires in COVID-19 (dated by TCRdb to the early 2020s). The protocol used for the library was the immunoSEQ multiplex PCR assay. Here the immuneACCESS table is served through TCRdb, limited to in-frame sequences with V and J called. Missing clones are a known gap in these copies; in checked studies unresolved V genes cover under half, and the rest lacks a known reason. This sample is represented by around 150,000 clones; 70% to 85% of them were singletons. 22% of the sample is taken by the ten largest. The sample consisted of peripheral blood. Receptors were obtained from a woman of 80 years or more with acute or convalescent COVID-19.

This sequence joins TRBV5-1 and TRBJ2-2, with TRBD1 as a possible D gene (5 bases). From germline, CDR1 is SGHRS and CDR2 YFSETQ. This CDR3 contains 19 residues. Trimming shortened V by 0 bases and J by 6 bases, and 24 bases separated the two germline ends. DNA for the CDR3: TGCGCCAGCAGCTTGGGGACGAGTTTGTGGGGCGCTAAGGCCGGGGAGCTGTTTTTT. This translates into CASSLGTSLWGAKAGELFF.

This clone was seen more than once but under ten times. V gene TRBV24-1 combines with J gene TRBJ2-3; 7 bases are a match to TRBD1. The CDR3 spans 15 residues. V was pared by 3 bases and J by 2 bases, with 4 bases of the junction left unmatched. Germline CDR1 is KGHDR and CDR2 is SFDVKD. The DNA of the CDR3 is TGTGCCACCAGTGATGGGGGACAGAACACAGATACGCAGTATTTT. It encodes CATSDGGQNTDTQYF.

This clone came up once. The rearrangement links TRBV5-1 to TRBJ1-2; a possible D gene is TRBD1 (5 bases). Germline values: CDR1 SGHRS, CDR2 YFSETQ. V was cut by 1 base and J by 4 bases, with 14 bases left in between. This CDR3 is built from 15 residues. CDR3 protein: CASSLSTGGIYGYTF. DNA for the CDR3: TGCGCCAGCAGCTTGTCGACGGGGGGTATCTATGGCTACACCTTC.

The chain has TRBV19 and TRBJ2-2; no clear D gene. CDR3 length: 14 residues. Germline V gives CDR1 LNHDA, CDR2 SQIVND (reference sequence). V dropped 1 base and J dropped 4 bases, with 7 bases sitting between them. Written as DNA, the CDR3 is TGTGCCAGTAGTATAGTCAGTCTCACCGGGGAGCTGTTTTTT. Encoded protein: CASSIVSLTGELFF.

This chain links TRBV10-3 with TRBJ2-7, with D possibly TRBD1 on 6 matching bases. The CDR3 runs to 12 residues. V was cut by 3 bases and J by 3 bases, with 6 bases left in between. Germline CDR1 is ENHRY and CDR2 is SYGVKD. CDR3 region: CAISDRGYEQYF. As DNA, the CDR3 is TGTGCCATCAGTGACAGGGGCTACGAGCAGTACTTC.

This sequence joins TRBV24-1 and TRBJ2-2, with TRBD2 matching 7 bases. Germline CDR1 reads KGHDR; CDR2 reads SFDVKD. The CDR3 contains 16 residues. With V trimmed by 5 bases and J by 5 bases, 10 bases remained unmatched. The DNA for the CDR3 is TGTGCCACCAGTGCCATGGGCGGGGGAGAAACCGGGGAGCTGTTTTTT. Its translation: CATSAMGGGETGELFF.

The V gene is TRBV7-9, the J gene TRBJ2-3; the D gene is possibly TRBD1 (5 bases). Germline V gene sequence: CDR1 SEHNR, CDR2 FQNEAQ (reference sequence). The V end lost 3 bases, the J end lost 3 bases, and 7 bases lay between the germline ends. CDR3 length: 13 amino acids. The CDR3 DNA reads TGTGCCAGCAGCTTCAGGGTTACAGATACGCAGTATTTT. As protein: CASSFRVTDTQYF.

The chain uses TRBV5-1 and TRBJ1-4, with D hard to call. The ends were cut back, 0 bases at V and 6 bases at J, with 15 bases in the middle. The CDR3 is made up of 16 amino acids. CDR1 and CDR2 from the germline V gene are SGHRS and YFSETQ. The CDR3 loop reads CASSLGGGGIYEKLFF. The CDR3 DNA reads as TGCGCCAGCAGCTTGGGCGGCGGCGGAATATATGAAAAACTGTTTTTT.

This chain uses TRBV11-2 with TRBJ1-1; 8 bases agree with TRBD1. Germline V gene sequence: CDR1 SGHAT, CDR2 FQNNGV. V dropped 2 bases and J dropped 0; count of bases not matched to a gene: 11. The CDR3 contains 18 residues. This CDR3 reads CASSLSLDRALMNTEAFF. CDR3 nucleotide sequence: TGTGCCAGCAGCTTATCGTTGGACAGGGCCTTAATGAACACTGAAGCTTTCTTT.